This TCR beta chain was identified during a study of blood T cells in healthy people across ages. Broader study findings: In the absence of known donor CMV status, changes in expanded clonotypes were possibly confounded. Higher diversity, along with more naive CD4+ cells, distinguished long-lived donors from aged donors. Significant beta diversity loss was already apparent by age approximately 36, declining roughly linearly.

Through a sample-barcoded 5' primer and a J-beta primer mix, a second PCR was run for roughly 7 to 12 cycles. A single record per CDR3 protein comes from TCRdb applying MiXCR to the 5' RACE reads. The top ten clones hold 7.9% of a sample with about 1,400,000 distinct CDR3 sequences, roughly 40% of them seen once. Notes on this clonotype: Its cognate antigen is unknown.

Germline V gene sequence: CDR1 MNHEY, CDR2 SMNVEV (reference sequence). The CDR3 runs to 17 residues. V lost 5 bases to trimming and J lost 4 bases; unmatched junction nucleotides: 12. The source of this sequence is a woman younger than 35 in good health. The sequenced material came from blood. The chain employs TRBV27 and TRBJ2-1, with 9 positions matching TRBD2. The CDR3 here is CASSPPGLAPVYNEQFF. The CDR3 region has the DNA TGTGCCAGCAGTCCCCCGGGACTAGCCCCCGTTTACAATGAGCAGTTCTTC.